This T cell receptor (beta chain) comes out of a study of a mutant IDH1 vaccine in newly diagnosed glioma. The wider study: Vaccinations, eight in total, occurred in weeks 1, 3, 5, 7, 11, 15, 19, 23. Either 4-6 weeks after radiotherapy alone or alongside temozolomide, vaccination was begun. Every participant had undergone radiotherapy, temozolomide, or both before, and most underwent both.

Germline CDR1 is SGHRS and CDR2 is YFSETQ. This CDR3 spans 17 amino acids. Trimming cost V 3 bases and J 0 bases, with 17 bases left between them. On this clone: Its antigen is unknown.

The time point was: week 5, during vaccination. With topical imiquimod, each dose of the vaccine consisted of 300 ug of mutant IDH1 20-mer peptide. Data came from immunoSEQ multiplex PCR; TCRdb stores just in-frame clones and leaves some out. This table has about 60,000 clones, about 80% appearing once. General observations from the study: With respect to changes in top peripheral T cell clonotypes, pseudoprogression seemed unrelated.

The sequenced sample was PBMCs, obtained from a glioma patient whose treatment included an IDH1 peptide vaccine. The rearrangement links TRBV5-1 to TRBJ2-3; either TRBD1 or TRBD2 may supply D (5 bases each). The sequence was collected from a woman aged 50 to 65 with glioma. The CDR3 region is CASSWASGPASTDTQYF. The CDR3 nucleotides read TGCGCCAGCAGCTGGGCCTCGGGACCCGCGAGCACAGATACGCAGTATTTT. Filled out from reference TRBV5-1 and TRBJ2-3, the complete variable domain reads KAGVTQTPRYLIKTRGQQVTLSCSPISGHRSVSWYQQTPGQGLQFLFEYFSETQRNKGNFPGRFSGRQFSNSRSEMNVSTLELGDSALYLCASSWASGPASTDTQYFGPGTRLTVL.